This record covers a single T cell receptor beta chain. Its antigen is undetermined. The data stem from a study of OX40 agonist ivuxolimab in advanced cancers. Study background: The group had a mean age of about 60 years, ranged from about 23 to 79, and was roughly 83% male. Patients with prior anti-PD-1, anti-PD-L1 or anti-CTLA-4 therapy were eligible; 40% had some. Findings and caveats of the study: Clonal expansion was among the lowest in partial responders at 0.1-3.0 mg/kg, especially CD8+. In the expanded peripheral T cells, antigen specificity was never determined.

The CDR3 contains 15 residues. Unmatched junction bases numbered 5, after V lost 4 bases and J lost 0 bases. The germline CDR1 and CDR2 sequences are GTSNPN and SVGIG (reference sequence). Method: immunoSEQ multiplex PCR; TCRdb's copy keeps in-frame clones and lacks some. The sample has approximately 81,000 clones, roughly nine tenths seen once. The sequences come from CD4+ or CD8+ T cells sorted from blood, collected in a trial of the OX40 agonist ivuxolimab. The V gene is TRBV30, the J gene TRBJ2-3, with 9 bases that match TRBD2. This receptor was obtained from an adult with an advanced solid tumor such as melanoma, head and neck, liver or kidney cancer. The CDR3 DNA follows: TGTGCCTGGAACCATCTAGCGGGGAGCACAGATACGCAGTATTTT. Amino acids: CAWNHLAGSTDTQYF.